This T cell receptor beta chain was retrieved from a study of shared clonotypes between healthy human individuals. General observations from the study: Sorted-subset samples were not fully sequenced, rarefaction indicated. Some clonotypes were shared by all four sorted-subset donors, while others were not shared. The non-shared ones had lower generation probabilities than the shared ones.

Researchers reported that CD8 memory united CD45RO+ cells with CCR7-negative CD45RA+ TemRA cells. Germline V CDR1 and CDR2: SNHLY, FYNNEI. The CDR3 extends over 13 amino acids. Trimming left V 6 bases short and J 4 bases short, with 10 bases between. Libraries were prepared by immunoSEQ multiplex PCR; TCRdb keeps only in-frame clonotypes and omits some of them. Altogether about 380,000 clones are present, 95% to 97% being singletons, with the ten largest covering about 0.32%. Comments on this clone: Antigen: not known.

This chain links TRBV2 with TRBJ1-5; D might be TRBD1 (6 bases). The TCR sequence derives from a man aged 25-40 years in good health. The sequenced sample consisted of memory CD8+ T cells sorted from blood. Subset given: CD45RO+ cells pooled with CCR7-negative TemRA cells. As DNA, the CDR3 is TGTGCCAGCAGCTACCAGGGGAATCAGCCCCAGCATTTT. This codes for CASSYQGNQPQHF.